This entry concerns a single TCR beta chain. The source of the sample is a study of blood T cell repertoires in COVID-19. V was shortened by 2 bases and J by 9 bases, with 14 bases between the two germline ends. Germline loops: CDR1 SEHNR, CDR2 FQNEAQ (reference sequence). The CDR3 loop spans 14 amino acids. TCRdb's copy holds only in-frame clones and misses some; the assay was immunoSEQ multiplex PCR. The table lists around 140,000 clones, around 89% of them singletons. The sample taken for sequencing was peripheral blood. The chain is built from TRBV7-9 and TRBJ2-1; possible D gene TRBD2, 5 bases. This sequence was found in a man between 60 and 75 years old with active or convalescent COVID-19. The CDR3 loop reads CASSLLGPGGEQFF. The CDR3 DNA follows: TGTGCCAGCAGCTTACTAGGTCCCGGAGGTGAGCAGTTCTTC.